This TCR beta chain appears in the sequencing data of a study of shared clonotypes between healthy human individuals. Between the trimmed V and J ends, which lost 3 bases and 0 bases, there was a span of 9 bases. CDR1 and CDR2 (germline): KGHSH, LQKENI. This CDR3 is 14 amino acids long. In the sorted-subset replicate PCRs, around 0.2 ug DNA, 25,000 to 30,000 T cell genomes, was used. Clones were sequenced by immunoSEQ multiplex PCR, and TCRdb holds only the in-frame ones, with some missing. The profile shows hundreds of thousands of clones, roughly 96% of them singletons. Naive CD8 cells were CD45RO-negative, positively selected for CCR7, excluding terminally differentiated effector memory CD45RA+ cells.

This receptor was identified in a man aged 25 to 40 in good health. The rearrangement links TRBV18 to TRBJ2-7, with a weak D call TRBD1 (6 bases). Specimen: naive CD8+ T cells sorted from blood. DNA for the CDR3: TGTGCCAGCTCACCCCGACAGGTCTCCTACGAGCAGTACTTC. Protein: CASSPRQVSYEQYF. Based on the CDR3 plus reference TRBV18 and TRBJ2-7, the full variable domain is NAGVMQNPRHLVRRRGQEARLRCSPMKGHSHVYWYRQLPEEGLKFMVYLQKENIIDESGMPKERFSAEFPKEGPSILRIQQVVRGDSAAYFCASSPRQVSYEQYFGPGTRLTVT.